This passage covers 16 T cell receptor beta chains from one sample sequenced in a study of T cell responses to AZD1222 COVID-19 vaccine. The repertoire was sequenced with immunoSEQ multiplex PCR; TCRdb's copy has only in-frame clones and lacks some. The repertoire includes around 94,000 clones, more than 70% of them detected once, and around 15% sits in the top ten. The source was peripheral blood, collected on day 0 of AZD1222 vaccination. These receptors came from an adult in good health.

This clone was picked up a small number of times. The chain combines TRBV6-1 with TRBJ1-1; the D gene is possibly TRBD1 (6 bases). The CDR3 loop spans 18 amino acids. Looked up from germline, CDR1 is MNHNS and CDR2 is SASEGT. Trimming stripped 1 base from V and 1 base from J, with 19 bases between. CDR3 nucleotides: TGTGCCAGCAGTGAAGGTAGGGGGGAGGGAAAGGGGAACACTGAAGCTTTCTTT. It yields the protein CASSEGRGEGKGNTEAFF.

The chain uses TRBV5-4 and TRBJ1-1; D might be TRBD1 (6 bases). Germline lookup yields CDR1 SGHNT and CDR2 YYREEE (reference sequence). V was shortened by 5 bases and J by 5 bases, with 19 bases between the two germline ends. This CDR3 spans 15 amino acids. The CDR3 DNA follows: TGTGCCAGCAGGACCCGGGACACCCAGAGGACTGAAGCTTTCTTT. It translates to CASRTRDTQRTEAFF.

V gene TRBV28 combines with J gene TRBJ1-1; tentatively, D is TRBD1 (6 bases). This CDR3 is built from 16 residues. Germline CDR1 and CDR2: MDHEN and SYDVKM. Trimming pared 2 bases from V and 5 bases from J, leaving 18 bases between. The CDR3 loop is CASSLGGTGWGTEAFF. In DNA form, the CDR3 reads TGTGCCAGCAGTTTAGGTGGAACAGGGTGGGGGACTGAAGCTTTCTTT.

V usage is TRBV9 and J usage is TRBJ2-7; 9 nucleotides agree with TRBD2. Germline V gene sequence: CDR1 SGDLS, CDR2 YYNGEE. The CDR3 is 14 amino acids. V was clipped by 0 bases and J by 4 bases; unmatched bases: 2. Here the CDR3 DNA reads TGTGCCAGCAGCGTAGGTAGCGGGAGTTACGAGCAGTACTTC. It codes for CASSVGSGSYEQYF.

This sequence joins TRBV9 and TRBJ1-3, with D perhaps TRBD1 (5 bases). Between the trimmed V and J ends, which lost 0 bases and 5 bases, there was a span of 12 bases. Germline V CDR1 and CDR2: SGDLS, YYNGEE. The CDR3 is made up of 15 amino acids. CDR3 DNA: TGTGCCAGCAGCGTAGCGCCAGGGACGAGAAACACCATATATTTT. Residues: CASSVAPGTRNTIYF.

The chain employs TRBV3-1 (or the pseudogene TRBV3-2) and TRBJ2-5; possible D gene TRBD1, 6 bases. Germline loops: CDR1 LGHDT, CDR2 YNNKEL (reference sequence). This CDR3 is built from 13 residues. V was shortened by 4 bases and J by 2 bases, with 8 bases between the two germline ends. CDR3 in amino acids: CASSRGQQETQYF. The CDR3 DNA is TGTGCCAGCAGCCGCGGACAGCAAGAGACCCAGTACTTC.

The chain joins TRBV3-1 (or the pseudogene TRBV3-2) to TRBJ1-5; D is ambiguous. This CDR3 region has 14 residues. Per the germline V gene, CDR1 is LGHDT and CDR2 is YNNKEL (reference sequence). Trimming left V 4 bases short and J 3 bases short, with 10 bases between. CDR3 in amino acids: CASSPVEFNQPQHF. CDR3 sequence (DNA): TGTGCCAGCAGCCCGGTTGAATTCAATCAGCCCCAGCATTTT.

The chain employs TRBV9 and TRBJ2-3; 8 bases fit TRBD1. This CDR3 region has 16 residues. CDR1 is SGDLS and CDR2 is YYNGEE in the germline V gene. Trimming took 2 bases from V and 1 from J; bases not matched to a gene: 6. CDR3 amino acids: CASSVTFRGRTDTQYF. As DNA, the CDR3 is TGTGCCAGCAGCGTCACCTTCAGGGGGCGCACAGATACGCAGTATTTT.

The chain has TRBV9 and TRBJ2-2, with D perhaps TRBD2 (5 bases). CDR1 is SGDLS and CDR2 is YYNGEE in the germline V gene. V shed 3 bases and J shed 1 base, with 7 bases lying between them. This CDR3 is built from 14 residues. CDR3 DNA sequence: TGTGCCAGCAGCGCCCGGGAGAACACCGGGGAGCTGTTTTTT. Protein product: CASSARENTGELFF.

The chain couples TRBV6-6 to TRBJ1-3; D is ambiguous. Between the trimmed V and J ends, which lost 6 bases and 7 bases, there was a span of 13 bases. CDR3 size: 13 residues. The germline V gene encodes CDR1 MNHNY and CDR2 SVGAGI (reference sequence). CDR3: CASSPLGGNTIYF. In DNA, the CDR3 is TGTGCCAGCAGCCCCTTAGGAGGCAACACCATATATTTT.

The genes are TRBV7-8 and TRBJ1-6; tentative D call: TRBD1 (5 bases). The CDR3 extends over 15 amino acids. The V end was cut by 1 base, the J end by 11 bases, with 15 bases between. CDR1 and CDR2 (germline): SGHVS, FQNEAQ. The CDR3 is CASSLVMGGYAPLHF. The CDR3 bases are TGTGCCAGCAGCTTAGTTATGGGGGGGTACGCACCCCTCCACTTT. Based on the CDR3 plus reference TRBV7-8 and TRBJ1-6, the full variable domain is GAGVSQSPRYKVAKRGQDVALRCDPISGHVSLFWYQQALGQGPEFLTYFQNEAQLDKSGLPSDRFFAERPEGSVSTLKIQRTQQEDSAVYLCASSLVMGGYAPLHFGNGTRLTVT.

The chain's CDR3 is CASSPTDGFYEEQYF. CDR3 DNA: TGTGCCAGCAGCCCAACCGACGGATTCTACGAAGAGCAGTACTTC. The chain links TRBV5-4 to TRBJ2-7; D remains ambiguous. The germline CDR1 and CDR2 sequences are SGHNT and YYREEE (reference sequence). Trimming cost V 4 bases and J 7 bases, with 21 bases left between them. The CDR3 length is 15 residues. The full variable domain, with the rest looked up from reference TRBV5-4 and TRBJ2-7, is ETGVTQSPTHLIKTRGQQVTLRCSSQSGHNTVSWYQQALGQGPQFIFQYYREEENGRGNFPPRFSGLQFPNYSSELNVNALELDDSALYLCASSPTDGFYEEQYFGPGTRLTVT.

The CDR3 sequence is CASSPWDRGGETQYF. The CDR3 DNA sequence: TGTGCCAGCTCCCCTTGGGACAGGGGAGGAGAGACCCAGTACTTC. The V gene is TRBV18, the J gene TRBJ2-5, with 10 bases fitting TRBD1. The germline gives CDR1 KGHSH, CDR2 LQKENI. V was clipped by 6 bases and J by 4 bases; unmatched bases: 8. The CDR3 extends over 15 amino acids.

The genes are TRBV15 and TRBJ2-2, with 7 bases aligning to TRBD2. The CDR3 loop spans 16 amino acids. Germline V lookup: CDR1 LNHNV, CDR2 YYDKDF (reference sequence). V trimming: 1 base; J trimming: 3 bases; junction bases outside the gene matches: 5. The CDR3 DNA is TGTGCCACCAGCAGAGGGGAGGGAGGGTACACCGGGGAGCTGTTTTTT. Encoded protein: CATSRGEGGYTGELFF.

CDR3 sequence (DNA): TGTGCCAGCAGTCCGAGCGGATCCTACGGTTGGTACTTC. Residues: CASSPSGSYGWYF. The rearrangement links TRBV12-3 or TRBV12-4 to TRBJ2-7; TRBD2 is a possible D gene (5 bases). The CDR3 extends over 13 amino acids. Trimming pared 5 bases from V and 12 bases from J, leaving 20 bases between.

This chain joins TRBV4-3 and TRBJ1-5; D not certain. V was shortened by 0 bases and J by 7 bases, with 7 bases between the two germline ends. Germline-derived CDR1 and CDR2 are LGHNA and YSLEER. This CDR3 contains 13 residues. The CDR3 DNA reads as TGCGCCAGCAGCCAAGAATTAGAGCAGCCCCAGCATTTT. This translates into CASSQELEQPQHF.